The 15 T cell receptor beta chains below all came from one sample that was sequenced in a study of blood T cell repertoires in COVID-19. Some clones are missing from TCRdb's copy, which holds only in-frame ones; the method was immunoSEQ multiplex PCR. The table lists tens of thousands of clones, roughly 89% of them singletons. The specimen sequenced was peripheral blood. The receptors come from a man between 45 and 60 years old with active or convalescent COVID-19.

This chain links TRBV27 with TRBJ1-5; the match to TRBD1 covers 12 bases. Trimming at V came to 3 bases and at J to 6 bases, leaving 6 bases not matched to a gene. The CDR3 contains 16 residues. CDR1 is MNHEY and CDR2 is SMNVEV in the germline V gene (reference sequence). CDR3 nucleotide sequence: TGTGCCAGCAGTTTGTCCGGGACAGGGGGCCTTCAGCCCCAGCATTTT. It specifies CASSLSGTGGLQPQHF.

The genes are TRBV29-1 and TRBJ2-7, with 10 bases that match TRBD1. The CDR3 totals 13 residues. Per the germline V gene, CDR1 is SQVTM and CDR2 is ANQGSEA. Trimming at V came to 7 bases and at J to 1 base, leaving 4 bases not matched to a gene. CDR3: CSAEGQGSYEQYF. The CDR3 nucleotides are TGCAGCGCCGAGGGACAGGGGTCCTACGAGCAGTACTTC.

The J gene is TRBJ1-5, the V gene TRBV6-4, with D possibly being TRBD1 (6 bases). Germline values: CDR1 MRHNA, CDR2 SNTAGT. There are 13 residues in the CDR3. V was trimmed by 6 bases and J by 5 bases, leaving 11 bases between them. CDR3 protein: CASSPGEDQPQHF. CDR3 DNA: TGTGCCAGCAGCCCAGGGGAAGATCAGCCCCAGCATTTT.

This clone was detected once. This chain joins TRBV6-4 and TRBJ1-1; 9 nucleotides align to TRBD1. Germline-derived CDR1 and CDR2 are MRHNA and SNTAGT. The CDR3 length is 14 residues. Trimming cost V 4 bases and J 5 bases; bases outside gene matches: 5. DNA for the CDR3: TGTGCCAGCAGTGCAGAACAGGGGGCGACTGAAGCTTTCTTT. It codes for CASSAEQGATEAFF.

The V call is TRBV20-1, the J call TRBJ2-7; TRBD1 is a possible D gene (5 bases). The CDR3 runs 11 residues. The V gene lost 6 bases and the J gene lost 5 bases, with 11 bases spanning the gap. Germline V gene data show CDR1 as DFQATT and CDR2 as SNEGSKA (reference sequence). The CDR3: CSAFGHNEQYF. DNA for the CDR3: TGCAGTGCCTTCGGACATAACGAGCAGTACTTC.

A word on this clone: At one of its ends the junction is not consistent with the germline gene, which may arise from a read error. J is TRBJ1-1 and V is TRBV28; weak D call: TRBD1 (5 bases). Germline-derived CDR1 and CDR2 are MDHEN and SYDVKM. The CDR3 covers 16 residues. CDR3 sequence reads: CASRLSGVGQDTEAFF. The DNA of the CDR3 is TGTGCCAGCAGGTTATCGGGCGTGGGGCAGGACACTGAAGCTTTCTTT.

The genes are TRBV6-5 and TRBJ1-5; no reliable D call. From germline, CDR1 is MNHEY and CDR2 SVGAGI. The CDR3 sequence is 14 residues long. V was pared by 7 bases and J by 6 bases, with 16 bases between. CDR3 residues: CASTGEGKSQPQHF. The CDR3 region has the DNA TGTGCCAGCACCGGAGAGGGTAAAAGTCAGCCCCAGCATTTT.

Concerning this clone itself: Other DNA sequences in the same sample also yield this CDR3. This chain connects TRBV29-1 to TRBJ1-1, with D perhaps TRBD1 (6 bases). The CDR3 is 12 amino acids. CDR1 is SQVTM, CDR2 ANQGSEA, per germline. Trimming took 4 bases from V and 5 from J, leaving 11 bases between them. The CDR3 reads CSVAQGSTEAFF. CDR3 coding DNA: TGCAGCGTTGCACAGGGAAGTACTGAAGCTTTCTTT. The variable domain in full, with the rest retrieved from reference TRBV29-1 and TRBJ1-1, is SAVISQKPSRDICQRGTSLTIQCQVDSQVTMMFWYRQQPGQSLTLIATANQGSEATYESGFVIDKFPISRPNLTFSTLTVSNMSPEDSSIYLCSVAQGSTEAFFGQGTRLTVV.

The rearrangement joins TRBV19 to TRBJ1-5; 7 nucleotides line up with TRBD1. The CDR3 extends over 15 amino acids. Per germline, CDR1 LNHDA and CDR2 SQIVND (reference sequence). Germline trimming cut 5 bases from V and 6 bases from J; bases unmatched to any gene: 10. CDR3 DNA: TGTGCCAGTAGTGATACAGGGGATAGTAGTCAGCCCCAGCATTTT. This codes for CASSDTGDSSQPQHF.

V gene TRBV27 combines with J gene TRBJ1-1; TRBD1 might be the D (5 bases). CDR1 MNHEY and CDR2 SMNVEV come from the germline V gene (reference sequence). This CDR3 is 16 amino acids long. V lost 5 bases and J 0 bases, leaving 16 bases between the germline ends. The DNA for the CDR3 is TGTGCCAGCAGTCAAGACAGCGTAAGCATGAACACTGAAGCTTTCTTT. This codes for CASSQDSVSMNTEAFF.

V gene TRBV27 combines with J gene TRBJ2-7; TRBD2 matches 13 bases. The CDR3 length is 14 residues. V was clipped by 5 bases and J by 6 bases; unmatched bases: 4. Germline loops: CDR1 MNHEY, CDR2 SMNVEV (reference sequence). CDR3: CASSRTSGSTEQYF. The DNA of the CDR3 is TGTGCCAGCAGTAGGACTAGCGGGAGTACCGAGCAGTACTTC.

This clone appeared once. The chain recombines TRBV2 with TRBJ2-2; TRBD1 agrees at 7 bases. With V trimmed by 7 bases and J by 5 bases, 7 bases remained unmatched. The germline V gene encodes CDR1 SNHLY and CDR2 FYNNEI. The CDR3 covers 14 residues. DNA for the CDR3: TGTGCCAGCAAACAGGGGTCCCCTACCGGGGAGCTGTTTTTT. Translated: CASKQGSPTGELFF.

The rearrangement uses TRBV5-6 and TRBJ2-7; TRBD2 might be the D (6 bases). V was clipped by 2 bases and J by 4 bases, with 19 bases between them. Germline V gives CDR1 SGHDT, CDR2 YYEEEE. The CDR3 is made up of 16 amino acids. The CDR3 sequence: CASSFNPAGSPYEQYF. CDR3 bases: TGTGCCAGCAGCTTTAATCCGGCGGGGAGCCCATACGAGCAGTACTTC.

This rearrangement joins TRBV7-8 to TRBJ1-2; 8 bases agree with TRBD1. The germline V gene has CDR1 SGHVS and CDR2 FQNEAQ. The trim removed 1 base at V and 0 bases at J, leaving 13 bases unmatched. The CDR3 is 19 residues long. CDR3 coding DNA: TGTGCCAGCAGCTTAGGGACAGGGCCTCCGACTATACCTAACTATGGCTACACCTTC. Its protein is CASSLGTGPPTIPNYGYTF.

This clone was seen a single time. V and J are TRBV30 and TRBJ2-7; tentatively, D is TRBD2 (6 bases). CDR1 and CDR2 (germline): GTSNPN, SVGIG (reference sequence). The CDR3 spans 14 residues. Trimming removed 2 bases from V and 4 bases from J, with 15 bases in between. CDR3 DNA: TGTGCCTGGAGTTTTTGGGACTCGAGATACGAGCAGTACTTC. Encoded protein: CAWSFWDSRYEQYF. Full variable domain (missing parts from reference TRBV30 and TRBJ2-7): SQTIHQWPATLVQPVGSPLSLECTVEGTSNPNLYWYRQAAGRGLQLLFYSVGIGQISSEVPQNLSASRPQDRQFILSSKKLLLSDSGFYLCAWSFWDSRYEQYFGPGTRLTVT.